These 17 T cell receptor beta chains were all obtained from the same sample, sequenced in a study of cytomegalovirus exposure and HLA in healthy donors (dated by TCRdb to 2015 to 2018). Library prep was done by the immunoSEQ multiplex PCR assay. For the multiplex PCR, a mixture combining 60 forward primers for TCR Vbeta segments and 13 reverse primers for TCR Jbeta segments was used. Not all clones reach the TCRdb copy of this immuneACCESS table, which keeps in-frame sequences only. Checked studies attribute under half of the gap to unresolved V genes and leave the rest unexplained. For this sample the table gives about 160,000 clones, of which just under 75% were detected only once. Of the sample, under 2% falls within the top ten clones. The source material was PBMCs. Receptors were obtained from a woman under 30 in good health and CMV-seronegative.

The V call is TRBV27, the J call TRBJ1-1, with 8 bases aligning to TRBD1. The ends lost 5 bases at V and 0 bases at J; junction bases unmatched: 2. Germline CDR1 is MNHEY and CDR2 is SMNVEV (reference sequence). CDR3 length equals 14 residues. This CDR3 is CASSPGQVNTEAFF. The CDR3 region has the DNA TGTGCCAGCAGTCCGGGACAGGTGAACACTGAAGCTTTCTTT.

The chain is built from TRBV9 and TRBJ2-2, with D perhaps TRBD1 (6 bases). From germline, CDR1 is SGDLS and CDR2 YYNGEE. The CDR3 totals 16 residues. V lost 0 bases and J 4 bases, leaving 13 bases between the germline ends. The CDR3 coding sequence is TGTGCCAGCAGCGTAGTGGGGACACCCGTCACCGGGGAGCTGTTTTTT. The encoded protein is CASSVVGTPVTGELFF.

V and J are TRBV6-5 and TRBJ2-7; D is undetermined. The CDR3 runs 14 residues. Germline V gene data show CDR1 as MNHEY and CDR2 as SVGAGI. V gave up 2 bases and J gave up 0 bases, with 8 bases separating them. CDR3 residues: CASSYQTPSYEQYV. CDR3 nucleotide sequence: TGTGCCAGCAGTTACCAGACTCCCTCCTACGAGCAGTACGTC.

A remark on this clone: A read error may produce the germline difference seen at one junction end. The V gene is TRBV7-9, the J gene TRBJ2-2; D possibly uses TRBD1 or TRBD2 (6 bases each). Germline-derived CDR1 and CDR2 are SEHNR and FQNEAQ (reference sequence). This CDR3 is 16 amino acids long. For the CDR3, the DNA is TGTTCCAGCAGCTTAGGGACAAGGGGAGGCACCGGGGAGCTGTTTTTT. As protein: CSSSLGTRGGTGELFF.

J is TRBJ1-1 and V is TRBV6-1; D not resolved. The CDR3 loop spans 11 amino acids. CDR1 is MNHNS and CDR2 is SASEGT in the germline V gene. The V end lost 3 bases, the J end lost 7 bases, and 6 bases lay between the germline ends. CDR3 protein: CASSETFEAFF. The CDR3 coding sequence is TGTGCCAGCAGTGAGACATTTGAAGCTTTCTTT.

The CDR3 DNA reads TGCGCCAGCAGCTTACCGACAGGGGGGGGCGACACTGAAGCTTTCTTT. Translating it yields CASSLPTGGGDTEAFF. The J gene is TRBJ1-1, the V gene TRBV5-1; 9 bases are a match to TRBD1. V dropped 2 bases and J dropped 3; count of bases not matched to a gene: 8. The CDR3 runs to 16 residues. In germline, CDR1 is SGHRS, CDR2 YFSETQ.

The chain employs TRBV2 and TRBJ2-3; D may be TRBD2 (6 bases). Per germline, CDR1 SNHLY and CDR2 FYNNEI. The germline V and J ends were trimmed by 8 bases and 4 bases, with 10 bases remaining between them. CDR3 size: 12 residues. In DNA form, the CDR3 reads TGTGCCAGCGACCGGGAGTCAGATACGCAGTATTTT. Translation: CASDRESDTQYF.

DNA for the CDR3: TGTGCCAGCAGCCTTGAATGGGGCCTTAGCACAGATACGCAGTATTTT. As protein: CASSLEWGLSTDTQYF. The chain links TRBV5-6 to TRBJ2-3; possibly TRBD1 for D (5 bases). Germline values: CDR1 SGHDT, CDR2 YYEEEE. The length of the CDR3 is 16 residues. V gave up 4 bases and J gave up 0 bases, with 15 bases separating them.

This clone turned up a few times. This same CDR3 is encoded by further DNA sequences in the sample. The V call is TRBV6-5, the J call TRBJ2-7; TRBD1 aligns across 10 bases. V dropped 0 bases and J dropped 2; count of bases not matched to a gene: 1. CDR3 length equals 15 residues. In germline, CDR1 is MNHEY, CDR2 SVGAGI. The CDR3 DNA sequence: TGTGCCAGCAGTTACTCGGGACAGGGGACCTACGAGCAGTACTTC. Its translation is CASSYSGQGTYEQYF.

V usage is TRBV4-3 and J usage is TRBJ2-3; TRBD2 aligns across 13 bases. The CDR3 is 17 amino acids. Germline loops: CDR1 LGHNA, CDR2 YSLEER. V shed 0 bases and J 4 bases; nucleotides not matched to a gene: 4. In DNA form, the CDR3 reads TGCGCCAGCAGCCAAGATTTACTAGCGGGAGGGTCAGATACGCAGTATTTT. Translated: CASSQDLLAGGSDTQYF.

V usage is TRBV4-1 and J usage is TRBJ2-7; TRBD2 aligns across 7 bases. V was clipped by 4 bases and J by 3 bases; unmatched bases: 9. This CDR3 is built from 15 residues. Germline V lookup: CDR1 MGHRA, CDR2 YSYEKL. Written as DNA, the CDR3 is TGCGCCAGCAGCCCACTGCTGGGGGGGTACTACGAGCAGTACTTC. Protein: CASSPLLGGYYEQYF.

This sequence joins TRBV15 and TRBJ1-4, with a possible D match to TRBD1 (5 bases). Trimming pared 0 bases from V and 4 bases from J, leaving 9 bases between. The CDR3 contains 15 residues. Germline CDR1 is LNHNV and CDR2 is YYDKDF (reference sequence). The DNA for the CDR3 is TGTGCCACCAGCAGAGATGCAGGGTTTAATGAAAAACTGTTTTTT. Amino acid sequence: CATSRDAGFNEKLFF.

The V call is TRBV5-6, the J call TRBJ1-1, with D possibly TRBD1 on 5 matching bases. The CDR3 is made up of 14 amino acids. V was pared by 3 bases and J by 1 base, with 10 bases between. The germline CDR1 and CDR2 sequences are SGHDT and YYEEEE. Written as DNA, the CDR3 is TGTGCCAGCAGCTGGGGGGGTCGGAACACTGAAGCTTTCTTT. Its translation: CASSWGGRNTEAFF.

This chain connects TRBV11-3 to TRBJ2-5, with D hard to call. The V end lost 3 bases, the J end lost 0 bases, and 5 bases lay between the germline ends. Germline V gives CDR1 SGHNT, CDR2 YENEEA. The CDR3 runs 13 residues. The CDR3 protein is CASSFSNQETQYF. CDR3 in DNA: TGTGCCAGCAGCTTTTCAAACCAAGAGACCCAGTACTTC. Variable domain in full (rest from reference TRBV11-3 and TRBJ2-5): EAGVVQSPRYKIIEKKQPVAFWCNPISGHNTLYWYLQNLGQGPELLIRYENEEAVDDSQLPKDRFSAERLKGVDSTLKIQPAELGDSAVYLCASSFSNQETQYFGPGTRLLVL.

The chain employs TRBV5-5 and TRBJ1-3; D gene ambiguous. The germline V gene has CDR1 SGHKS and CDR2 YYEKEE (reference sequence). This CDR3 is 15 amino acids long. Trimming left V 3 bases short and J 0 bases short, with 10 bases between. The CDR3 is CASSSRYSSGNTIYF. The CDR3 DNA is TGTGCCAGCAGCTCACGGTATAGCTCTGGAAACACCATATATTTT.

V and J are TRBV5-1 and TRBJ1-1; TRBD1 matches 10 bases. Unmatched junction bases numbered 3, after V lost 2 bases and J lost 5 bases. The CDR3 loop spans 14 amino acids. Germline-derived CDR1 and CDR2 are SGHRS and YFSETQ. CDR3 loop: CASSFDRGLTEAFF. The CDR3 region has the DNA TGCGCCAGCAGCTTTGACAGGGGGCTTACTGAAGCTTTCTTT.

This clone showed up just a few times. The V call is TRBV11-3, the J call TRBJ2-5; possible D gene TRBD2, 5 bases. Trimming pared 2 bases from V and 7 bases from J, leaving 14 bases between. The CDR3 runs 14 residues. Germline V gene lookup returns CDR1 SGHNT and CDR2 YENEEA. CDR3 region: CASSLYDTGGTQYF. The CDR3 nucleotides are TGTGCCAGCAGCTTATACGACACCGGAGGGACCCAGTACTTC.